The 13 T cell receptor beta chains below all came from one sample that was sequenced in a study of blood T cell repertoires in COVID-19. Assay: immunoSEQ multiplex PCR; the TCRdb copy retains only in-frame clones and omits some. The repertoire includes around 620,000 clones, 80% to 90% of them detected once, and roughly 0.26% sits in the top ten. The specimen was peripheral blood. The receptors derive from a woman aged 18-29 years with acute or convalescent COVID-19.

The rearrangement uses TRBV19 and TRBJ1-1, with 7 bases lining up with TRBD1. This CDR3 comprises 11 residues. CDR1 is LNHDA and CDR2 is SQIVND in the germline V gene (reference sequence). Trimming at V came to 6 bases and at J to 10 bases, leaving 5 bases not matched to a gene. CDR3 sequence: CASSRQGSAFF. In nucleotides, the CDR3 is TGTGCCAGTAGCCGACAGGGTTCAGCTTTCTTT. The variable domain in full, completed from reference TRBV19 and TRBJ1-1, reads DGGITQSPKYLFRKEGQNVTLSCEQNLNHDAMYWYRQDPGQGLRLIYYSQIVNDFQKGDIAEGYSVSREKKESFPLTVTSAQKNPTAFYLCASSRQGSAFFGQGTRLTVV.

The J gene is TRBJ1-1, the V gene TRBV4-2, with TRBD1 matching 8 bases. The CDR3 is made up of 15 amino acids. J lost 3 bases, V lost 4 bases, and 7 bases had no gene match. From germline, CDR1 is LGHNA and CDR2 YNFKEQ. In nucleotides, the CDR3 is TGTGCCAGCAGCCCCCTCAGGGGGCTGTACACTGAAGCTTTCTTT. It is translated as CASSPLRGLYTEAFF.

The CDR3 loop is CASRDRVDYGYTF. The CDR3 DNA reads as TGTGCCAGCAGAGACAGGGTGGACTATGGCTACACCTTC. The rearrangement uses TRBV6-5 and TRBJ1-2; TRBD1 matches 7 bases. Germline V lookup: CDR1 MNHEY, CDR2 SVGAGI. The V gene end was trimmed by 6 bases and the J gene end by 3 bases; junction bases not matched to a gene: 4. This CDR3 is built from 13 residues.

This clone occurred a few times. This chain links TRBV12-3 or TRBV12-4 with TRBJ2-7, with TRBD1 as a possible D gene (6 bases). Deletions cut 7 bases from V and 9 bases from J, with 16 bases between. The CDR3 sequence is 12 residues long. CDR3 region: CASTATGTRQYF. The CDR3 DNA is TGTGCCAGCACCGCCACAGGGACAAGGCAGTACTTC.

The chain joins TRBV13 to TRBJ1-1; D possibly corresponds to TRBD1 (5 bases). Per germline, CDR1 PRHDT and CDR2 FYEKMQ (reference sequence). The CDR3 spans 13 residues. The V end lost 5 bases, the J end lost 1 base, and 8 bases lay between the germline ends. CDR3 sequence: CASSGAPNTEAFF. The DNA for the CDR3 is TGTGCCAGCAGCGGGGCACCGAACACTGAAGCTTTCTTT.

The chain is built from TRBV3-1 (or the pseudogene TRBV3-2) and TRBJ2-5; TRBD2 matches 8 bases. The junction had 2 bases not matched to a gene; V was cut back by 4 bases and J by 1 base. CDR1 and CDR2 from the germline V gene are LGHDT and YNNKEL (reference sequence). CDR3 length equals 14 residues. The CDR3 loop is CASSLRGAQETQYF. For the CDR3, the DNA is TGTGCCAGCAGCCTGCGGGGGGCCCAAGAGACCCAGTACTTC.

This chain uses TRBV19 with TRBJ2-1, with a possible D match to TRBD2 (5 bases). Germline lookup yields CDR1 LNHDA and CDR2 SQIVND (reference sequence). This CDR3 region has 16 residues. Trimming stripped 1 base from V and 0 bases from J, with 10 bases between. CDR3 bases: TGTGCCAGTAGTATAGGGGGTGGGAGCTCCTACAATGAGCAGTTCTTC. Translated: CASSIGGGSSYNEQFF.

The chain recombines TRBV7-2 with TRBJ2-3; 11 bases agree with TRBD2. The length of the CDR3 is 15 residues. CDR1 and CDR2 from the germline V gene are SGHTA and FQGNSA. V shed 1 base, J shed 7 bases, and the junction held 4 bases outside the gene matches. The CDR3 loop is CASSLVAGGLNTQYF. The CDR3 DNA reads as TGTGCCAGCAGCTTAGTAGCGGGGGGGTTGAATACGCAGTATTTT.

The chain recombines TRBV19 with TRBJ2-2, with a possible D match to TRBD1 (6 bases). Trimming removed 8 bases at V and 1 base at J, with 11 bases between. Germline CDR1 and CDR2: LNHDA and SQIVND (reference sequence). The CDR3 has 14 amino acids. The CDR3 loop is CASRPDRNTGELFF. CDR3 nucleotides: TGTGCCAGTCGCCCGGACAGGAACACCGGGGAGCTGTTTTTT. The full variable domain, with the rest looked up from reference TRBV19 and TRBJ2-2, is DGGITQSPKYLFRKEGQNVTLSCEQNLNHDAMYWYRQDPGQGLRLIYYSQIVNDFQKGDIAEGYSVSREKKESFPLTVTSAQKNPTAFYLCASRPDRNTGELFFGEGSRLTVL.

This chain uses TRBV7-9 with TRBJ2-5; 7 bases agree with TRBD1. Germline V lookup: CDR1 SEHNR, CDR2 FQNEAQ (reference sequence). The CDR3 length is 13 residues. V lost 4 bases to trimming and J lost 5 bases; unmatched junction nucleotides: 4. DNA for the CDR3: TGTGCCAGCAGCTACAGGGGTGGGGAGACCCAGTACTTC. Protein product: CASSYRGGETQYF.

The gene calls are TRBV27 and TRBJ2-1, with 8 bases that match TRBD1. Germline V CDR1 and CDR2: MNHEY, SMNVEV (reference sequence). The CDR3 is 13 amino acids. Losses at the gene ends were 6 bases for V and 7 bases for J; bases not matched to a gene: 5. DNA for the CDR3: TGTGCCAGCAGCCTTAGACAGGGGAATGAGCAGTTCTTC. Its protein product is CASSLRQGNEQFF.

The chain carries TRBV30 and TRBJ2-1; TRBD2 is a possible D gene (6 bases). The V end lost 7 bases, the J end lost 4 bases, and 17 bases lay between the germline ends. The CDR3 consists of 14 residues. From germline, CDR1 is GTSNPN and CDR2 SVGIG (reference sequence). The CDR3 sequence is CAYRAGWSYNEQFF. CDR3 sequence (DNA): TGTGCCTACCGCGCGGGGTGGTCGTACAATGAGCAGTTCTTC.

Details on this clone: A junction end diverges from the germline sequence, so it may reflect a read error. This chain links TRBV6-6 with TRBJ2-3; TRBD2 matches at 8 bases. This CDR3 spans 14 amino acids. CDR1 MNHNY and CDR2 SVGAGI come from the germline V gene (reference sequence). The CDR3 DNA sequence: TGTGCCAGCAGTTCAGGCGGGAGGACAGATACTCAGTATTTT. Its translation is CASSSGGRTDTQYF.